This TCR beta chain was recorded in a study of T cell responses to AZD1222 COVID-19 vaccine. Study results and limitations: The span of vaccine-associated CD4 TCRs extended across spike, with dominance at 160-218 and 743-854. Without day 14 samples, only post-peak T cell repertoires were studied.

This clone came up once. No antigen is known for it. Second doses at about 4 or about 12 weeks were pooled. The repertoire was sequenced with immunoSEQ multiplex PCR; TCRdb's copy has only in-frame clones and lacks some. This table holds 95,000 to 100,000 clones, approximately 88% found once. V gave up 6 bases and J gave up 5 bases, with 13 bases separating them. The CDR3 has 13 residues. The TCR originated in an adult who received the AZD1222 COVID-19 vaccine. This chain uses TRBV12-3 or TRBV12-4 with TRBJ2-5; D possibly uses TRBD1 or TRBD2 (5 bases each). The sequences come from peripheral blood, collected 28 days after the second AZD1222 dose. In nucleotides, the CDR3 is TGTGCCAGCAGGAACTCGGGACGCGAGACCCAGTACTTC. Its protein is CASRNSGRETQYF.